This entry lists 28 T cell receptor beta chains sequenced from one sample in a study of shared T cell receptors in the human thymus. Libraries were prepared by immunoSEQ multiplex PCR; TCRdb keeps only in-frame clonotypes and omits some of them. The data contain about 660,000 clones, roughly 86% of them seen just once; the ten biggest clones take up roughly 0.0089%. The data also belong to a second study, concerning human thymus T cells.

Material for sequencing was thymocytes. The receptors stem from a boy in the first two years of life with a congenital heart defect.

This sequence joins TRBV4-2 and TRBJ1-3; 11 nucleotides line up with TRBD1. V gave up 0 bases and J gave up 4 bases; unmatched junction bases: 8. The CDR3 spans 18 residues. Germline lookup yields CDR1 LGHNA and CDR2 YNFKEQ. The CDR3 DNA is TGTGCCAGCAGCCAAGATCCGGACAGGGGGCGCCGCGGAAACACCATATATTTT. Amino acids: CASSQDPDRGRRGNTIYF.

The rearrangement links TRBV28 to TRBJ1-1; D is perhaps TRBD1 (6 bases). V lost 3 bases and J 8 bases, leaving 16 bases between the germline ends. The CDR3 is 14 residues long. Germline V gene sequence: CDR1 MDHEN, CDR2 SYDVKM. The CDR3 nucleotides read TGTGCCAGCAGTTTGTTACAGGGTAGAAGGGAAGCTTTCTTT. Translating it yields CASSLLQGRREAFF. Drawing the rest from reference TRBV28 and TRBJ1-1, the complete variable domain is DVKVTQSSRYLVKRTGEKVFLECVQDMDHENMFWYRQDPGLGLRLIYFSYDVKMKEKGDIPEGYSVSREKKERFSLILESASTNQTSMYLCASSLLQGRREAFFGQGTRLTVV.

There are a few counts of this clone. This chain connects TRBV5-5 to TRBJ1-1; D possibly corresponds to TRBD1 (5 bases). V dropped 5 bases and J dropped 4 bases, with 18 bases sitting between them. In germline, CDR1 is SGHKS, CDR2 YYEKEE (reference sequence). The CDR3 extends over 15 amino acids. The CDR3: CASRRTLGEVTEAFF. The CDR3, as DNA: TGTGCCAGCAGGAGGACCTTAGGGGAAGTCACTGAAGCTTTCTTT.

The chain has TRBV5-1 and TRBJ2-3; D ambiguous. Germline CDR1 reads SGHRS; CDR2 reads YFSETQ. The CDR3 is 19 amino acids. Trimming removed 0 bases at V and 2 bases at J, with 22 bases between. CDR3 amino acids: CASSLGREVNDYPTDTQYF. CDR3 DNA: TGCGCCAGCAGCTTGGGCCGAGAAGTGAACGATTACCCCACAGATACGCAGTATTTT.

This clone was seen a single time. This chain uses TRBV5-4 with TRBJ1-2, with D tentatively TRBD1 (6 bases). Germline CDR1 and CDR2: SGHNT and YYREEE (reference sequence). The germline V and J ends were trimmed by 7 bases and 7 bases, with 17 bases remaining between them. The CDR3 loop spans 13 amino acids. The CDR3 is CASLNLQGPGYTF. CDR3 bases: TGTGCCAGCCTGAACTTACAGGGTCCTGGCTACACCTTC.

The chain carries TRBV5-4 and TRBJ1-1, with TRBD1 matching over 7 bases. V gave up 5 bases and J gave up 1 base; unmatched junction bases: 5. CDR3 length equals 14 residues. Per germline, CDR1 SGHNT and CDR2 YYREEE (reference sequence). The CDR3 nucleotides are TGTGCCAGCAGTCTGAGACAGGGGAACACTGAAGCTTTCTTT. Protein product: CASSLRQGNTEAFF. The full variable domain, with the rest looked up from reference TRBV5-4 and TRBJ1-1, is ETGVTQSPTHLIKTRGQQVTLRCSSQSGHNTVSWYQQALGQGPQFIFQYYREEENGRGNFPPRFSGLQFPNYSSELNVNALELDDSALYLCASSLRQGNTEAFFGQGTRLTVV.

The CDR3 region has the DNA TGTGCCAGCAGACTTAATGAAAAACTGTTTTTT. Protein sequence: CASRLNEKLFF. The V and J genes are TRBV7-2 and TRBJ1-4, with D unclear. Trimming removed 6 bases at V and 4 bases at J, with 3 bases between. The CDR3 is 11 residues long. Germline values: CDR1 SGHTA, CDR2 FQGNSA.

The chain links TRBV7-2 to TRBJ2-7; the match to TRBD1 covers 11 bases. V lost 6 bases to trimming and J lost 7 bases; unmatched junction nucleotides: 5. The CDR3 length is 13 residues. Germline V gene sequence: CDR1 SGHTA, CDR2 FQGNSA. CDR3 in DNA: TGTGCCAGCAGGGGGACAGGGGGAAGGGAGCAGTACTTC. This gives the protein CASRGTGGREQYF.

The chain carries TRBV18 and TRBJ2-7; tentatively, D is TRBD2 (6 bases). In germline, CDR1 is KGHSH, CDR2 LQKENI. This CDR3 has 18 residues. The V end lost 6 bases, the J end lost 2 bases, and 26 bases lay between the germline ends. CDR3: CASSRWVPPGEVTYEQYF. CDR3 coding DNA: TGTGCCAGCTCCCGGTGGGTGCCCCCGGGGGAAGTTACCTACGAGCAGTACTTC. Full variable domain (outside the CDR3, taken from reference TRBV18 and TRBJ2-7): NAGVMQNPRHLVRRRGQEARLRCSPMKGHSHVYWYRQLPEEGLKFMVYLQKENIIDESGMPKERFSAEFPKEGPSILRIQQVVRGDSAAYFCASSRWVPPGEVTYEQYFGPGTRLTVT.

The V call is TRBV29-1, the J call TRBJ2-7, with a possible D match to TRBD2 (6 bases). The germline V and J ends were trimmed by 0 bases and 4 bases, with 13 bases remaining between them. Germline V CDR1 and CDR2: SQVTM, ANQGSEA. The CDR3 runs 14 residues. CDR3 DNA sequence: TGCAGCGTTGAAGAAGGAGGGAACCTTTACGAGCAGTACTTC. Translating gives CSVEEGGNLYEQYF.

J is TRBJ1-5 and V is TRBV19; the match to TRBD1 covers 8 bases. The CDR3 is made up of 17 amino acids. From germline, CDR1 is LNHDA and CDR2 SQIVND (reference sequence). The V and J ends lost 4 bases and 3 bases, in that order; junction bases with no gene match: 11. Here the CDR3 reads CASSTPTGTGFNQPQHF. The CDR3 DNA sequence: TGTGCCAGTAGTACTCCAACCGGGACAGGCTTCAATCAGCCCCAGCATTTT.

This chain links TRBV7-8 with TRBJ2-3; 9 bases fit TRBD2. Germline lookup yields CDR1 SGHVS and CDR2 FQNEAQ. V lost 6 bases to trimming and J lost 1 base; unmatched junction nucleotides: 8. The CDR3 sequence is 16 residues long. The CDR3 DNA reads TGTGCCAGCAGGGTAGCGGGAGAGGGACGCACAGATACGCAGTATTTT. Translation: CASRVAGEGRTDTQYF.

CDR3 region: CASSGVGGRRWNGYTF. The CDR3 DNA reads as TGTGCCAGCAGTGGGGTCGGGGGGCGCCGGTGGAATGGCTACACCTTC. The chain employs TRBV25-1 and TRBJ1-2, with D possibly matching TRBD1 (6 bases). Germline V gives CDR1 MGHDK, CDR2 SYGVNS. The CDR3 loop spans 16 amino acids. Trimming removed 4 bases from V and 6 bases from J, with 21 bases in between.

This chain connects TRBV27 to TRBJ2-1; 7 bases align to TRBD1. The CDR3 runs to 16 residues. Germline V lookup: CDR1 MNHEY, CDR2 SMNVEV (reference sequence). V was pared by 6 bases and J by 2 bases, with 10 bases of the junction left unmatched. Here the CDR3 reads CASRPKQGRAYNEQFF. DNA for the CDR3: TGTGCCAGCAGGCCGAAACAGGGGCGCGCCTACAATGAGCAGTTCTTC.

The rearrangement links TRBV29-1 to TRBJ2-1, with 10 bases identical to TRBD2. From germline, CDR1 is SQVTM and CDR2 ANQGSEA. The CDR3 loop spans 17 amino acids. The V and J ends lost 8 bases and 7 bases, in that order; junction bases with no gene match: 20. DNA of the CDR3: TGCAGCCCGAACCGAGCGGGAGGGCCGGATTATACAAATGAGCAGTTCTTC. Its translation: CSPNRAGGPDYTNEQFF.

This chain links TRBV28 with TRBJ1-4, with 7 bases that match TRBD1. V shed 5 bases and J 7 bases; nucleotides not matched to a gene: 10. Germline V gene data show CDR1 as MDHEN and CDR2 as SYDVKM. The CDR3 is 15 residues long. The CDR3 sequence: CASSRRRQGGEKLFF. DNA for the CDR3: TGTGCCAGCAGTCGGCGAAGACAGGGCGGTGAAAAACTGTTTTTT.

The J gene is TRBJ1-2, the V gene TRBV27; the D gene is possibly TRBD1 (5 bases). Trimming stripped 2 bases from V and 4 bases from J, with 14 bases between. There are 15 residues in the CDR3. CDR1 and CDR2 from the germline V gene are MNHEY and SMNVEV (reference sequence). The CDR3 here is CASSLIAGGSYGYTF. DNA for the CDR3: TGTGCCAGCAGTTTAATCGCGGGGGGGAGCTATGGCTACACCTTC.

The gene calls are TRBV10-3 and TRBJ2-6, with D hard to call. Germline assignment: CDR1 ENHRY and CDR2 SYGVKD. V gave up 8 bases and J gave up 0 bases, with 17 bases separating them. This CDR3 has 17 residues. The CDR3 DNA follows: TGTGCCATCCAGTCTCATCTCGGAGTCTCTGGGGCCAACGTCCTGACTTTC. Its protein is CAIQSHLGVSGANVLTF.

The CDR3 sequence: CASSRKTEDSPLHF. In DNA form, the CDR3 reads TGTGCCAGCAGCCGGAAGACAGAGGATTCACCCCTCCACTTT. The chain employs TRBV7-9 and TRBJ1-6; maybe TRBD1 (5 bases). The ends were cut back, 5 bases at V and 8 bases at J, with 13 bases in the middle. The CDR3 consists of 14 residues. CDR1 and CDR2 (germline): SEHNR, FQNEAQ (reference sequence). Variable domain in full (rest from reference TRBV7-9 and TRBJ1-6): DTGVSQNPRHKITKRGQNVTFRCDPISEHNRLYWYRQTLGQGPEFLTYFQNEAQLEKSRLLSDRFSAERPKGSFSTLEIQRTEQGDSAMYLCASSRKTEDSPLHFGNGTRLTVT.

The DNA for the CDR3 is TGTGCCAGCAGCTTGGGGGTCGGGAGTGAGACCCAGTACTTC. Residues: CASSLGVGSETQYF. This sequence joins TRBV5-6 and TRBJ2-5, with D perhaps TRBD2 (6 bases). CDR1 is SGHDT, CDR2 YYEEEE, per germline. The CDR3 runs to 14 residues. V lost 0 bases and J lost 5, with 11 bases in between.

The CDR3 nucleotides read TGTGCCAGCAGTTTGGGGGGGGTTCGGGGCTCCTACGAGCAGTACTTC. This encodes CASSLGGVRGSYEQYF. The chain is built from TRBV6-5 and TRBJ2-7; 7 nucleotides agree with TRBD2. CDR3 length equals 16 residues. Germline assignment: CDR1 MNHEY and CDR2 SVGAGI. Trimming cost V 4 bases and J 0 bases; bases outside gene matches: 9.

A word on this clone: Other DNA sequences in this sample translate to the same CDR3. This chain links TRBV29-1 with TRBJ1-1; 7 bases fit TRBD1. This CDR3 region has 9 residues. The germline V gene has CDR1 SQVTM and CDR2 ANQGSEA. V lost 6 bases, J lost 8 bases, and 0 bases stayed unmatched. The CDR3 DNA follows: TGCAGCGTAGGGGGCGAAGCTTTCTTT. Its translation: CSVGGEAFF.

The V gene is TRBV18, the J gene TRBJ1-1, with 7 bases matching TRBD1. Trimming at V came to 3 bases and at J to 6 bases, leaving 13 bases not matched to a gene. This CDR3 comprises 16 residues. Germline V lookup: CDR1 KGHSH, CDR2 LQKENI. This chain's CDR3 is CASSPGGQNLIPEAFF. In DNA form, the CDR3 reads TGTGCCAGCTCACCGGGGGGACAGAACCTTATCCCTGAAGCTTTCTTT.

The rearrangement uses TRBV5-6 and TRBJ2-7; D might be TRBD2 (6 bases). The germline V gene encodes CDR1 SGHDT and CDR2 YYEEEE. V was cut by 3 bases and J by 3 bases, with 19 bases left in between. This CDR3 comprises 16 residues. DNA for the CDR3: TGTGCCAGCAGCTGTCGGCGGGACGGAAGATTCTACGAGCAGTACTTC. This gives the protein CASSCRRDGRFYEQYF.

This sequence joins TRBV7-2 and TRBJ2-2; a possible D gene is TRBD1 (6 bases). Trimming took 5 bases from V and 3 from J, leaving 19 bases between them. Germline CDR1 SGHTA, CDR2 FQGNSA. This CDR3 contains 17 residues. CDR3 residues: CASSHLGKGEDTGELFF. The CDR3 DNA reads TGTGCCAGCAGCCATCTCGGGAAGGGGGAAGACACCGGGGAGCTGTTTTTT.

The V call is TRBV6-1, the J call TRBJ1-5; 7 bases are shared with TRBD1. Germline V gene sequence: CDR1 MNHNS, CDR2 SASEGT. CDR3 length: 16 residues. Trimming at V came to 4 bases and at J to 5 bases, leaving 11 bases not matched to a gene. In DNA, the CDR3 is TGTGCCAGCAGTGGATGGGAAGGGGGCCTCGATCAGCCCCAGCATTTT. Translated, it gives CASSGWEGGLDQPQHF.

This CDR3 reads CASRSRQGRSYEQYF. The CDR3 nucleotides read TGTGCCAGCAGATCGAGACAGGGTCGTTCCTACGAGCAGTACTTC. V gene TRBV5-4 combines with J gene TRBJ2-7, with 7 bases identical to TRBD1. Germline V CDR1 and CDR2: SGHNT, YYREEE (reference sequence). V shed 5 bases and J 1 base; nucleotides not matched to a gene: 9. The CDR3 runs to 15 residues.

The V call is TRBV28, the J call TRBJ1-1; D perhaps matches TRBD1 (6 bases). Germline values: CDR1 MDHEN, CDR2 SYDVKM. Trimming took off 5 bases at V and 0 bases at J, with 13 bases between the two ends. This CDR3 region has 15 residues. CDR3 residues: CASSITRGLNTEAFF. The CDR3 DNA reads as TGTGCCAGCAGTATCACCAGGGGACTGAACACTGAAGCTTTCTTT.